What follows are 20 T cell receptor beta chains derived from one specimen sequenced in a study of identical twins' blood T cells. TCRdb re-called the 5' RACE reads through MiXCR, storing one row per CDR3 protein. The profile shows fewer than 450,000 distinct CDR3 sequences, about 28% of them singletons. Sequences were obtained from PBMCs. The receptor set was obtained from a woman aged 18-49 years in good health.

V gene TRBV3-1 combines with J gene TRBJ1-6, with D tentatively TRBD1 (6 bases). Germline CDR1 is LGHDT and CDR2 is YNNKEL (reference sequence). The CDR3 length is 15 residues. Trimming took 3 bases from V and 7 from J, leaving 13 bases between them. This CDR3 reads CASSQQGTYNSPLHF. As DNA, the CDR3 is TGTGCCAGCAGCCAGCAGGGGACGTACAATTCACCCCTCCACTTT.

J is TRBJ1-1 and V is TRBV7-9; D gene uncertain. Germline V gene lookup returns CDR1 SEHNR and CDR2 FQNEAQ (reference sequence). V lost 3 bases and J 5 bases, leaving 10 bases between the germline ends. The CDR3 covers 13 residues. CDR3 bases: TGTGCCAGCAGCTTCCGGGGAGGTACTGAAGCTTTCTTT. Protein product: CASSFRGGTEAFF.

V gene TRBV3-1 combines with J gene TRBJ1-1; D unresolved. Germline CDR1 LGHDT, CDR2 YNNKEL (reference sequence). Deletions cut 3 bases from V and 1 base from J, with 15 bases between. The CDR3 loop spans 16 amino acids. The CDR3 protein is CASSHAHTSPNTEAFF. In DNA form, the CDR3 reads TGTGCCAGCAGCCATGCCCACACCTCGCCGAACACTGAAGCTTTCTTT. Filled out from reference TRBV3-1 and TRBJ1-1, the complete variable domain reads DTAVSQTPKYLVTQMGNDKSIKCEQNLGHDTMYWYKQDSKKFLKIMFSYNNKELIINETVPNRFSPKSPDKAHLNLHINSLELGDSAVYFCASSHAHTSPNTEAFFGQGTRLTVV.

This clonotype was recorded a few times. The chain employs TRBV19 and TRBJ2-2; 7 nucleotides agree with TRBD2. Germline trimming cut 2 bases from V and 3 bases from J; bases unmatched to any gene: 9. This CDR3 region has 17 residues. Germline V gene lookup returns CDR1 LNHDA and CDR2 SQIVND (reference sequence). The CDR3 DNA reads as TGTGCCAGTAGTATAAGAAGTAGCGGGTCCTACACCGGGGAGCTGTTTTTT. Amino acids: CASSIRSSGSYTGELFF. Supplemented by reference TRBV19 and TRBJ2-2, the full variable domain reads DGGITQSPKYLFRKEGQNVTLSCEQNLNHDAMYWYRQDPGQGLRLIYYSQIVNDFQKGDIAEGYSVSREKKESFPLTVTSAQKNPTAFYLCASSIRSSGSYTGELFFGEGSRLTVL.

The sample holds a few counts of this clonotype. This sequence joins TRBV6-6 and TRBJ1-2, with D unresolved. The germline CDR1 and CDR2 sequences are MNHNY and SVGAGI (reference sequence). The length of the CDR3 is 12 residues. The CDR3 DNA follows: TGTTCCACCTCAACTGGGGACTATGGCTACACCTTC. Translated, it gives CSTSTGDYGYTF.

CDR3: CASSYYAGNYGYTF. DNA for the CDR3: TGTGCCAGCAGTTACTACGCAGGAAACTATGGCTACACCTTC. The chain recombines TRBV6-5 with TRBJ1-2; D is unresolved. In germline, CDR1 is MNHEY, CDR2 SVGAGI. The V end lost 1 base, the J end lost 2 bases, and 8 bases lay between the germline ends. The CDR3 is made up of 14 amino acids.

This clonotype has a handful of counts. The chain employs TRBV29-1 and TRBJ2-3; D is undetermined. The germline V gene has CDR1 SQVTM and CDR2 ANQGSEA. The CDR3 has 13 residues. Trimming stripped 4 bases from V and 0 bases from J, with 8 bases between. The CDR3 DNA reads TGCAGCGTTGCCCTTCCTAGCACAGATACGCAGTATTTT. This encodes CSVALPSTDTQYF.

This chain connects TRBV4-1 to TRBJ1-5, with D perhaps matching TRBD1 (5 bases). Germline V gene lookup returns CDR1 MGHRA and CDR2 YSYEKL. This CDR3 comprises 13 residues. V gave up 1 base and J gave up 9 bases, with 10 bases separating them. The CDR3 bases are TGCGCCAGCAGCCAAGGGGGCGCGTCGCCCCAGCATTTT. Translation: CASSQGGASPQHF.

The rearrangement joins TRBV5-5 to TRBJ1-1; D is unclear. Trimming took off 4 bases at V and 5 bases at J, with 15 bases between the two ends. The CDR3 spans 14 residues. Germline V gene lookup returns CDR1 SGHKS and CDR2 YYEKEE (reference sequence). CDR3 residues: CASSDGPRRTEAFF. The CDR3 DNA reads as TGTGCCAGCAGCGACGGGCCCCGGAGGACTGAAGCTTTCTTT.

As regards this clonotype: Because the CDR3 is missing its conserved closing phenylalanine or tryptophan, this is likely a read error. J is TRBJ1-1 and V is TRBV7-8, with 9 bases identical to TRBD1. The V gene's germline CDR1 is SGHVS and CDR2 FQNEAQ. V lost 3 bases, J lost 4 bases, and 15 bases stayed unmatched. The CDR3 spans 18 residues. The CDR3 loop is CASSFHVPGQGASTEAFC. The DNA for the CDR3 is TGTGCCAGCAGCTTTCATGTCCCGGGACAGGGTGCGAGCACTGAAGCTTTCTGT.

On this clonotype itself: An end of the junction does not agree with germline; a read error may underlie this. The chain carries TRBV20-1 and TRBJ1-1; TRBD1 aligns across 8 bases. CDR1 DFQATT and CDR2 SNEGSKA come from the germline V gene (reference sequence). The CDR3 has 15 residues. This CDR3 is CSARLPGQVNTEAFF. The CDR3 DNA sequence: TGCAGTGCTAGACTGCCGGGACAGGTGAATACTGAAGCTTTCTTT.

The chain carries TRBV2 and TRBJ2-3, with 10 bases lining up with TRBD2. The CDR3 loop spans 15 amino acids. Germline values: CDR1 SNHLY, CDR2 FYNNEI. The J segment lost 2 bases and the V segment lost 4 bases, leaving 3 bases of the junction unmatched. The CDR3 region is CASSATSGDTDTQYF. The CDR3 DNA reads TGTGCCAGCAGTGCCACTAGCGGGGACACAGATACGCAGTATTTT.

Ten or more counts support this clonotype. V gene TRBV28 combines with J gene TRBJ2-1; 8 bases are a match to TRBD1. This CDR3 spans 15 amino acids. CDR1 and CDR2 (germline): MDHEN, SYDVKM. Trimming at V came to 6 bases and at J to 4 bases, leaving 8 bases not matched to a gene. For the CDR3, the DNA is TGTGCCAGCAGGACCGGGACAGGCCGGTACAATGAGCAGTTCTTC. It translates to CASRTGTGRYNEQFF.

The chain links TRBV6-1 to TRBJ2-1, with a possible D match to TRBD2 (6 bases). V dropped 8 bases and J dropped 10 bases, with 18 bases sitting between them. CDR1 MNHNS and CDR2 SASEGT come from the germline V gene. This CDR3 spans 13 amino acids. The chain's CDR3 is CASRVGSWLEQFF. The CDR3, as DNA: TGTGCCAGCCGGGTCGGGAGTTGGTTAGAGCAGTTCTTC.

This clonotype occurred a few times. The chain uses TRBV7-2 and TRBJ2-2; no definite D call. Trimming took 1 base from V and 4 from J, leaving 4 bases between them. The germline V gene has CDR1 SGHTA and CDR2 FQGNSA. This CDR3 is built from 13 residues. CDR3 nucleotides: TGTGCCAGCAGCTTAGAGACCACCGGGGAGCTGTTTTTT. Its translation: CASSLETTGELFF.

The V call is TRBV5-1, the J call TRBJ1-3, with 7 bases fitting TRBD1. The CDR3 contains 16 residues. CDR1 is SGHRS, CDR2 YFSETQ, per germline. The V and J ends lost 4 bases and 2 bases, in that order; junction bases with no gene match: 9. CDR3 amino acids: CASSPRQGGAGNTIYF. In DNA form, the CDR3 reads TGCGCCAGCAGCCCCAGACAGGGTGGAGCTGGAAACACCATATATTTT.

In its sample, this clonotype was seen a few times. The J gene is TRBJ2-1, the V gene TRBV14; D is unresolved. The length of the CDR3 is 15 residues. The germline CDR1 and CDR2 sequences are SGHDN and FVKESK. Between the trimmed V and J ends, which lost 1 base and 4 bases, there was a span of 11 bases. DNA for the CDR3: TGTGCCAGCAGCCAAGTTTTAAGGCCATACAATGAGCAGTTCTTC. Its protein product is CASSQVLRPYNEQFF.

This clonotype was counted a few times. The chain has TRBV10-3 and TRBJ2-7; 8 positions match TRBD1. The CDR3 contains 13 residues. V gave up 4 bases and J gave up 6 bases; unmatched junction bases: 5. CDR1 ENHRY and CDR2 SYGVKD come from the germline V gene. The CDR3 sequence: CAISGGQEAEQYF. The DNA of the CDR3 is TGTGCCATCAGTGGGGGACAGGAGGCCGAGCAGTACTTC.

This clonotype was observed at least ten times. V gene TRBV29-1 combines with J gene TRBJ1-1, with no clear D. This CDR3 comprises 11 residues. Trimming removed 2 bases at V and 7 bases at J, with 8 bases between. Germline CDR1 reads SQVTM; CDR2 reads ANQGSEA. In nucleotides, the CDR3 is TGCAGCGTTGAATGGCAGGTTGAAGCTTTCTTT. Protein sequence: CSVEWQVEAFF.

The chain uses TRBV7-9 and TRBJ1-6; TRBD1 matches 8 bases. Germline lookup yields CDR1 SEHNR and CDR2 FQNEAQ (reference sequence). The CDR3 consists of 14 residues. With V trimmed by 6 bases and J by 7 bases, 5 bases remained unmatched. CDR3 in amino acids: CASRPGGRNSPLHF. CDR3 sequence (DNA): TGTGCCAGCAGACCAGGGGGCCGGAATTCACCCCTCCACTTT. Filled out from reference TRBV7-9 and TRBJ1-6, the complete variable domain reads DTGVSQNPRHKITKRGQNVTFRCDPISEHNRLYWYRQTLGQGPEFLTYFQNEAQLEKSRLLSDRFSAERPKGSFSTLEIQRTEQGDSAMYLCASRPGGRNSPLHFGNGTRLTVT.